This T cell receptor beta chain emerged from a study of T cell responses to AZD1222 COVID-19 vaccine. General study findings and limits: Seropositive AZD1222 recipients at baseline numbered only six or seven. Spike-specific TCR breadth and depth went up after people got two AZD1222 doses. White British donors predominated, females outnumbered males, and clonal diversity was possibly underestimated. Only after the peak T cell response were repertoires sampled.

For this clone: The antigen remains unidentified.

Trimming removed 4 bases from V and 0 bases from J, with 7 bases in between. The CDR3 runs to 14 residues. Germline V lookup: CDR1 MGHDK, CDR2 SYGVNS. The table came from immunoSEQ multiplex PCR; TCRdb's copy has only in-frame clones and leaves some out. The sample includes approximately 100,000 clones, about 83% of them seen just once. The clonotype was recovered from an adult in good health. The chain has TRBV25-1 and TRBJ1-5; D is unclear. The source material was peripheral blood, sampled on day 0 of AZD1222 vaccination. CDR3 nucleotide sequence: TGTGCCAGCAGTGGGTCTTATAGCAATCAGCCCCAGCATTTT. Translation gives CASSGSYSNQPQHF.